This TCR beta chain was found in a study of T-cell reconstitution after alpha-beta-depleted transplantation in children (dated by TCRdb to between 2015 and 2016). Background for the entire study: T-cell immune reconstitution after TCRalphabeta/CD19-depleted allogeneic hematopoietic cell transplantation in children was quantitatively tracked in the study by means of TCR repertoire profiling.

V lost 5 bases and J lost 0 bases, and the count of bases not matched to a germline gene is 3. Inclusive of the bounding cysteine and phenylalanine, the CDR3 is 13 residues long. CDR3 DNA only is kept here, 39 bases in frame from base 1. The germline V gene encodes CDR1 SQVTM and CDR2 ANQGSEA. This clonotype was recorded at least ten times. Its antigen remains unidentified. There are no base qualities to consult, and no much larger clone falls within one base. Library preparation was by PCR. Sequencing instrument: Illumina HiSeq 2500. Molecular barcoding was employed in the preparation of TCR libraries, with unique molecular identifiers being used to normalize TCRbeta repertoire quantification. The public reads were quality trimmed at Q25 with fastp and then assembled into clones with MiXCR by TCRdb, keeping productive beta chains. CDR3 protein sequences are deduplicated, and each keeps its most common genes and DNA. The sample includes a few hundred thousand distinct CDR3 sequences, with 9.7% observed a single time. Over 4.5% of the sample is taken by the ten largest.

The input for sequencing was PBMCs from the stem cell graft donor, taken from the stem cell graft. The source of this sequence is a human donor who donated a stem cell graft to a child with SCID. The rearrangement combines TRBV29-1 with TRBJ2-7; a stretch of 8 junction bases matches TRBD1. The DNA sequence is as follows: TGCAGCGTTCACAGGGGGAGCTCCTACGAGCAGTACTTC. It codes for CSVHRGSSYEQYF.